This T cell receptor (beta chain) was captured by sequencing in a study of long-term antiretroviral therapy in people with HIV. This clone has more than one count but fewer than ten. They ran version v3.0 of the immunoSEQ assay at survey level. Profiled with immunoSEQ multiplex PCR; TCRdb holds only in-frame clones, not every one. This table has approximately 30,000 clones, just over 85% appearing once. Trimming cost V 5 bases and J 2 bases, with 10 bases left between them. CDR1 MNHNY and CDR2 SVGAGI come from the germline V gene (reference sequence). The CDR3 consists of 13 residues. The sequencing here drew on unsorted PBMCs, taken 0.8 years after starting antiretroviral therapy. The chain recombines TRBV6-6 with TRBJ2-7; TRBD1 is a possible D gene (6 bases). The TCR comes from a woman in her thirties with HIV. The CDR3 DNA follows: TGTGCCAGCAGTGAGAACAGGGCCTACGAGCAGTACGTC. Its translation is CASSENRAYEQYV.